This TCR beta chain originates from a study of response to subunit inactivated influenza vaccine. Study-level findings and limits: Authors proposed each seasonal influenza vaccination draws in few new T cells.

Of note for this clonotype: Its antigen is unknown.

MiXCR, run by TCRdb on the RT-PCR reads, gives a single entry per CDR3 protein. The data contain roughly 670,000 distinct CDR3 sequences, around 15% of them singletons. Trimming removed 5 bases from V and 7 bases from J; junction bases left unmatched: 12. CDR1 SGHTA and CDR2 FQGNSA come from the germline V gene. The CDR3 has 16 amino acids. Material: PBMCs from blood, obtained 14 days before vaccination. This receptor was obtained from a man aged 50-60 years who received an inactivated influenza vaccine. The V and J genes are TRBV7-2 and TRBJ2-1; 9 nucleotides align to TRBD1. CDR3 bases: TGTGCCAGCAGCCCACCGAACAGGGGGCGTGGGAATGAGCAGTTCTTC. Its translation: CASSPPNRGRGNEQFF.